The clone carrying this TCR beta chain was detected ten times or more. Total RNA amounting to around 450 ng was the source from which TCR beta cDNA was made with a constant-region primer. What produced the TCR beta libraries was three nested multiplex PCR rounds using slightly modified ARM-PCR. PCR rounds one and two used TRBV1-TRBV30 forward primers with a C-beta reverse primer for about 11 cycles each. TCRdb ran MiXCR on the multiplex PCR reads and lists one entry per CDR3 protein. The sample yields some 46,000 distinct CDR3 sequences, 60% to 80% seen once. The record originates from a study of tumor-infiltrating lymphocytes in primary liver carcinoma. In the study overall: Productive TCRbeta read yields ran from roughly 3.65 to 7.13 million per sample and were similar between tissues.

DNA and RNA were both co-extracted from about 19-30 mg of bulk tissue that had not been sorted. CDR3 length: 14 residues. The germline V gene encodes CDR1 SEHNR and CDR2 FQNEAQ (reference sequence). V lost 4 bases, J lost 0 bases, and 1 base stayed unmatched. The chain carries TRBV7-9 and TRBJ1-1, with 8 nucleotides matching TRBD1. This clonotype originated in a woman younger than 45 with primary liver carcinoma and hepatitis B virus infection. The sequenced material came from tumor-adjacent normal liver tissue. The CDR3 is CASSSDRVNTEAFF. DNA for the CDR3: TGTGCCAGCAGCTCGGACAGGGTGAACACTGAAGCTTTCTTT.